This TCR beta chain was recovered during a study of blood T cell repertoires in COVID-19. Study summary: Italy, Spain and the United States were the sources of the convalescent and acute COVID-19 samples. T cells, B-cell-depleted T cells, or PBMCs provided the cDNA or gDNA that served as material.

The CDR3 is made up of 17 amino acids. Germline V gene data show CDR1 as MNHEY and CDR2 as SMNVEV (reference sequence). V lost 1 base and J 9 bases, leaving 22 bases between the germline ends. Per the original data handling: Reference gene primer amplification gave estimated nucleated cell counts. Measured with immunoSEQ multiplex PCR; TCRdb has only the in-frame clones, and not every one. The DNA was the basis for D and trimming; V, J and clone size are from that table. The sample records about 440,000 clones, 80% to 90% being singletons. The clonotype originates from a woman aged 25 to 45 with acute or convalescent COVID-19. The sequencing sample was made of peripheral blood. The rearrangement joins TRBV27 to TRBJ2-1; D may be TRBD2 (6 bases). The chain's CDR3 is CASSLYQGTYPPREQFF. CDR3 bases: TGTGCCAGCAGTTTATATCAAGGGACTTACCCTCCTCGTGAGCAGTTCTTC.